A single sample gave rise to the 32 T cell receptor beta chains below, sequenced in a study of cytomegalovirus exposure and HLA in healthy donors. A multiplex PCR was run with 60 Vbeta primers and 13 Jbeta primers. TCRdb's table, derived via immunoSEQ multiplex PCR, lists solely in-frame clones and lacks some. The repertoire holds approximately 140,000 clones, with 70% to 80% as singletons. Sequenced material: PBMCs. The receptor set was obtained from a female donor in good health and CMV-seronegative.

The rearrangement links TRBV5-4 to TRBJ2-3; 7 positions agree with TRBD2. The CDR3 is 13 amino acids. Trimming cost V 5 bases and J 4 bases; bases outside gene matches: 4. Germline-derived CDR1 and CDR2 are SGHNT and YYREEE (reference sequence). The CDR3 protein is CASSSSGADTQYF. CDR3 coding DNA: TGTGCCAGCAGTTCCAGCGGGGCAGATACGCAGTATTTT.

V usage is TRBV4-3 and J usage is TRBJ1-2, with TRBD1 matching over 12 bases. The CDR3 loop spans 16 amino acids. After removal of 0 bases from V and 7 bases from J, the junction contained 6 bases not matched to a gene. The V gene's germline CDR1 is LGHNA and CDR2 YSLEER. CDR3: CASSQDGTGGAGGYTF. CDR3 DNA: TGCGCCAGCAGCCAAGACGGGACAGGGGGCGCGGGTGGCTACACCTTC.

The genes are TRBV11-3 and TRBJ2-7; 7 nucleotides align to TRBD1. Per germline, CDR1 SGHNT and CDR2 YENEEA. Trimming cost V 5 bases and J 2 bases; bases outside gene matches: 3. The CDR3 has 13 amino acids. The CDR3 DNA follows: TGTGCCAGCAGCCCCGACAGGGCCTACGAGCAGTACTTC. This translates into CASSPDRAYEQYF.

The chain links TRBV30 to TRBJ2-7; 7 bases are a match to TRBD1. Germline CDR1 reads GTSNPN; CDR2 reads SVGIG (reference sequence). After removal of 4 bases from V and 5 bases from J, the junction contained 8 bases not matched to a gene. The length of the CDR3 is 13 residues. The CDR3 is CAWTRDSGHEQYF. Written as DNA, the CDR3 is TGTGCCTGGACCCGGGACAGTGGCCACGAGCAGTACTTC.

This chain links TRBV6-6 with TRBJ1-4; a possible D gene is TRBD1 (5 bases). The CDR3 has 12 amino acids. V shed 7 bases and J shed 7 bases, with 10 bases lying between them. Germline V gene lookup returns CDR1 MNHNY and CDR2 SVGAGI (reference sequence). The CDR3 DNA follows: TGTGCCAGCAAGGGGAATGGTGAAAAACTGTTTTTT. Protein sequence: CASKGNGEKLFF.

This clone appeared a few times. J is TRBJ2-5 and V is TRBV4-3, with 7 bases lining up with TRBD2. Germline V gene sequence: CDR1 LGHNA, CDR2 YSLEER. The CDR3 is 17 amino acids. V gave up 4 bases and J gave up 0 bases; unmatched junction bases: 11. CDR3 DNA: TGCGCCAGCAGCCCACAGGTAGGAGCGGGGAACCAAGAGACCCAGTACTTC. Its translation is CASSPQVGAGNQETQYF.

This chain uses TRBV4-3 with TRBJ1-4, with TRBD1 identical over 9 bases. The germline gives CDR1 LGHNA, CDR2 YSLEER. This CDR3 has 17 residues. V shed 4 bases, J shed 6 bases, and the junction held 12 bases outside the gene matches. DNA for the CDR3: TGCGCCAGCAGCCGGACAATTTCCCGGGACAGGGATGAAAAACTGTTTTTT. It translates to CASSRTISRDRDEKLFF.

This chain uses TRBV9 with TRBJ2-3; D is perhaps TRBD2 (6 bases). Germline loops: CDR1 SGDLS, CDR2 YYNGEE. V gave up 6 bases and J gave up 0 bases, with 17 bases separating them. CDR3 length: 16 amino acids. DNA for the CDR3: TGTGCCAGCACCCCTACGGGGGTCCTTAGCACAGATACGCAGTATTTT. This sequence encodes CASTPTGVLSTDTQYF.

CDR3 nucleotides: TGTGCCAGCCAGCCACAGGGGCTCCTGGACTGGATAGAGTACTTC. As protein: CASQPQGLLDWIEYF. The chain is built from TRBV2 and TRBJ2-7, with TRBD1 matching 7 bases. Germline CDR1 and CDR2: SNHLY and FYNNEI. The CDR3 is 15 amino acids. V shed 8 bases and J 11 bases; nucleotides not matched to a gene: 21.

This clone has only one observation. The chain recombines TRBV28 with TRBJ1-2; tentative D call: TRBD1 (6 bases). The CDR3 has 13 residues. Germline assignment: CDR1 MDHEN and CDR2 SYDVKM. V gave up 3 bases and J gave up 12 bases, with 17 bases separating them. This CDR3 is CASSLGTPREDTF. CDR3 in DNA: TGTGCCAGCAGTTTGGGGACACCGCGGGAGGACACCTTC.

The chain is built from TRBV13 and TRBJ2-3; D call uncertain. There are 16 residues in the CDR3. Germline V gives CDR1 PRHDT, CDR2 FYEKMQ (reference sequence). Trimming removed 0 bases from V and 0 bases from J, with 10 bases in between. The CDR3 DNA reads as TGTGCCAGCAGCTTAGGGATCTACTCTAGCACAGATACGCAGTATTTT. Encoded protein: CASSLGIYSSTDTQYF.

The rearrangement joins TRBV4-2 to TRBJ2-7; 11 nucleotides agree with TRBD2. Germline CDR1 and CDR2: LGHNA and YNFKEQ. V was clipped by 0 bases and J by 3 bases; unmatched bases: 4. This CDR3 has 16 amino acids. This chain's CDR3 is CASSQESTSGSYEQYF. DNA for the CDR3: TGTGCCAGCAGCCAAGAATCAACTAGCGGGAGCTACGAGCAGTACTTC.

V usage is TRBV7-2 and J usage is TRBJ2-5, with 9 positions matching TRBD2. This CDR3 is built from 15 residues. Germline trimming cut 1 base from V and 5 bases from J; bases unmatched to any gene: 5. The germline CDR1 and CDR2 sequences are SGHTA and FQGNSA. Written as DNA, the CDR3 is TGTGCCAGCAGCTTAGTCCGCGGGGGGGAGGAGACCCAGTACTTC. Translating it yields CASSLVRGGEETQYF. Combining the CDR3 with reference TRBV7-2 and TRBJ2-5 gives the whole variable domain GAGVSQSPSNKVTEKGKDVELRCDPISGHTALYWYRQSLGQGLEFLIYFQGNSAPDKSGLPSDRFSAERTGGSVSTLTIQRTQQEDSAVYLCASSLVRGGEETQYFGPGTRLLVL.

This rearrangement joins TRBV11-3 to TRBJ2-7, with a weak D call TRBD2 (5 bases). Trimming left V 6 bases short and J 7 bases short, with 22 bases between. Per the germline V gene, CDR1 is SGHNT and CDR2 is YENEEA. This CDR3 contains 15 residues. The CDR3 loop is CASRRLAEISLEQYF. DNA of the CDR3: TGTGCCAGCAGACGGCTAGCTGAAATATCGTTAGAGCAGTACTTC.

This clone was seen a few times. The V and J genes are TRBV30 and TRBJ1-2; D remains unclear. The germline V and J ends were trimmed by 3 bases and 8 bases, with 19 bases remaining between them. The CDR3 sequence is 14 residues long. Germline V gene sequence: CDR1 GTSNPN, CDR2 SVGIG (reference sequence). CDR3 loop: CAWRGRGGKGGYTF. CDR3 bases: TGTGCCTGGAGAGGGCGAGGCGGGAAGGGCGGCTACACCTTC.

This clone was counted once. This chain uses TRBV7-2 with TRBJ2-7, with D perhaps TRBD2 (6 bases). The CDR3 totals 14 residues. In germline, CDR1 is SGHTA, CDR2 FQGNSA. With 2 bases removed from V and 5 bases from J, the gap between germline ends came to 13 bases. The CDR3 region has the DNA TGTGCCAGCAGCTTAATGAGGGAGGTGGACGAGCAGTACTTC. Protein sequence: CASSLMREVDEQYF.

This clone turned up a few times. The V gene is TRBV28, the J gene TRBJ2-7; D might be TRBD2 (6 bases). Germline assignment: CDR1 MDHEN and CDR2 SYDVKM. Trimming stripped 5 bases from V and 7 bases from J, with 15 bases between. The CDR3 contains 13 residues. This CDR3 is CASSAPRRGEQYF. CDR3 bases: TGTGCCAGCAGTGCCCCCCGGCGGGGTGAGCAGTACTTC.

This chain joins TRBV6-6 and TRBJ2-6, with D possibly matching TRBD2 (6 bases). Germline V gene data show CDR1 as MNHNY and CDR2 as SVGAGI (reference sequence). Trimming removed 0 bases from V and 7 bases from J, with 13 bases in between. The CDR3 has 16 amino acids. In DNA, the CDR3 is TGTGCCAGCAGTTACTCGCGGGACCCCGGAGCCAACGTCCTGACTTTC. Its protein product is CASSYSRDPGANVLTF.

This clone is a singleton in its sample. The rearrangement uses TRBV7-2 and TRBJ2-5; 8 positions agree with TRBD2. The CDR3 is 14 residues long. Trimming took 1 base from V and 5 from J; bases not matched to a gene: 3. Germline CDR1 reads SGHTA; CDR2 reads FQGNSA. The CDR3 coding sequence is TGTGCCAGCAGCTTAGGACTAGCGTGGGAGACCCAGTACTTC. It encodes CASSLGLAWETQYF.

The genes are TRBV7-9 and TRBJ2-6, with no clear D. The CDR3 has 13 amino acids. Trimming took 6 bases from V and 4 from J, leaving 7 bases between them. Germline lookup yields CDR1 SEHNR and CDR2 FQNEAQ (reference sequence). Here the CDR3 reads CASRLPGANVLTF. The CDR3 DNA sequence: TGTGCCAGCAGACTCCCAGGGGCCAACGTCCTGACTTTC.

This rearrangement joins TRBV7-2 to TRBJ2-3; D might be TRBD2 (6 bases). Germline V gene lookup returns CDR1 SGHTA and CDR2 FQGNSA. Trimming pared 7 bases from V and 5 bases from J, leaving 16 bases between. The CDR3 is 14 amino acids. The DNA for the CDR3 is TGTGCCAGCACCAGGACAAGGAGGGGAGATACGCAGTATTTT. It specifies CASTRTRRGDTQYF.

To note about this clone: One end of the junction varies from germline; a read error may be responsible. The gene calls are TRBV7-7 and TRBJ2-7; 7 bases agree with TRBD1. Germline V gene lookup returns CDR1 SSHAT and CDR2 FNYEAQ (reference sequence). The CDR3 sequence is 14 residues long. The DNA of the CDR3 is TGTGCTAGCAGCTCTCGGACAGGTGGGGACGAGCAGTACTTC. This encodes CASSSRTGGDEQYF.

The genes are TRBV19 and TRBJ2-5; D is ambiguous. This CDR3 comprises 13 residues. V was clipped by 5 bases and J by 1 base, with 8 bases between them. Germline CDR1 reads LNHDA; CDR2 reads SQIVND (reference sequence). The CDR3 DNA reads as TGTGCCAGTAGTTATGGCAGCCAAGAGACCCAGTACTTC. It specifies CASSYGSQETQYF.

The CDR3 nucleotides are TGTGCCAGCAGCTTGCAACAGGGGGCGTACTACGAGCAGTACTTC. Its translation is CASSLQQGAYYEQYF. J is TRBJ2-7 and V is TRBV5-4, with 9 bases identical to TRBD1. The CDR3 is made up of 15 amino acids. Germline V CDR1 and CDR2: SGHNT, YYREEE (reference sequence). V lost 1 base to trimming and J lost 3 bases; unmatched junction nucleotides: 5.

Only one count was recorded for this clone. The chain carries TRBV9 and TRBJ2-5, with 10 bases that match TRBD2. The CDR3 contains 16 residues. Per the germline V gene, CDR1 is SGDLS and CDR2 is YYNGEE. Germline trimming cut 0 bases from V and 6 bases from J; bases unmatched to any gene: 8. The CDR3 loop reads CASSVGGTSVRKTQYF. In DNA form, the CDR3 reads TGTGCCAGCAGCGTAGGGGGGACTAGCGTTCGAAAGACCCAGTACTTC.

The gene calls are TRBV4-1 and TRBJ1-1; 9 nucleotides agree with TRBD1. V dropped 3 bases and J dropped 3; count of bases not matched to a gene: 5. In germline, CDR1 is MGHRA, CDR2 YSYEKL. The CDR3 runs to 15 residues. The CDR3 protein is CASSQARTGDTEAFF. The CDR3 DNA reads TGCGCCAGCAGCCAGGCCCGGACAGGGGACACTGAAGCTTTCTTT.

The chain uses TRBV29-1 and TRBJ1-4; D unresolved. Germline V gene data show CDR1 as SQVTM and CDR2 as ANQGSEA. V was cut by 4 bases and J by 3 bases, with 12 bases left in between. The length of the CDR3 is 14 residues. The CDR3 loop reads CSVAATRANEKLFF. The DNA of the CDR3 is TGCAGCGTTGCGGCGACACGAGCTAATGAAAAACTGTTTTTT.

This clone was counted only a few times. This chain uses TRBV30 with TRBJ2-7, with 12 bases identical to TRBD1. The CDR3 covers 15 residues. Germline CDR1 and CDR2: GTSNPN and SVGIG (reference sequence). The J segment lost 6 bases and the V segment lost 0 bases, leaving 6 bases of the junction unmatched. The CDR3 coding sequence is TGTGCCTGGAGTGTTGGTGGGACAGGGGGCAGCGAGCAGTACTTC. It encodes CAWSVGGTGGSEQYF.

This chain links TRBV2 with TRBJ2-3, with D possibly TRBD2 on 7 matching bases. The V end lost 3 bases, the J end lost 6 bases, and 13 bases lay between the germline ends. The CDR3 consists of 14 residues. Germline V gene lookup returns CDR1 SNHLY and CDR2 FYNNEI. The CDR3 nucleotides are TGTGCCAGCAGTGATCGGGGGGCCGTGGATACGCAGTATTTT. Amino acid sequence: CASSDRGAVDTQYF.

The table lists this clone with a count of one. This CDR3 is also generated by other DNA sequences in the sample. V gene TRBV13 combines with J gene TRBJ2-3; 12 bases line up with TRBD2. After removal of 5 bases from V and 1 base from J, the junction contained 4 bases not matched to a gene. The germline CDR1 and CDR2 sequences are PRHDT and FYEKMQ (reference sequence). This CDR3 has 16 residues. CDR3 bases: TGTGCCAGCAGCACCAGGACTAGCGGGGGCACAGATACGCAGTATTTT. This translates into CASSTRTSGGTDTQYF.

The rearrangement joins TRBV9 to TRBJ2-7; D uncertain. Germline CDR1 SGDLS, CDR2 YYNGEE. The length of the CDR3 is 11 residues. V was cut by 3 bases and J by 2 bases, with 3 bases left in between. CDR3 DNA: TGTGCCAGCAGCGCAACCTACGAGCAGTACTTC. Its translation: CASSATYEQYF.

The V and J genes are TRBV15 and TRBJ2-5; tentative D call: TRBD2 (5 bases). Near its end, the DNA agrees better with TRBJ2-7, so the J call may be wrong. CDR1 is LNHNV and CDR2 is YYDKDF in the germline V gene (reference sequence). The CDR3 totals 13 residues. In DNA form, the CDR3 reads TGTGCCACCAGCAGAGTACTAGGCTACGAGCAGTACTTC. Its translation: CATSRVLGYEQYF.